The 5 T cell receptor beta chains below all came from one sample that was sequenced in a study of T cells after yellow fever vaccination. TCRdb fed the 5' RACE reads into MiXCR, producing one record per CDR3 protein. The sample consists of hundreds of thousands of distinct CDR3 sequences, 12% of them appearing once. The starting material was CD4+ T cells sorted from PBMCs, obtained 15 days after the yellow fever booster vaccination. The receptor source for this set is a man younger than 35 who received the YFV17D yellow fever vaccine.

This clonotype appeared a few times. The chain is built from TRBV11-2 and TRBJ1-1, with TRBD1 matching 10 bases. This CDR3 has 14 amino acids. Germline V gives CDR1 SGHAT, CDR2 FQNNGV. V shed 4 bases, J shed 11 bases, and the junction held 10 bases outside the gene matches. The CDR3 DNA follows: TGTGCCAGCAGCTACGGGGACAGGGGTGATAGGGCTTTCTTT. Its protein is CASSYGDRGDRAFF.

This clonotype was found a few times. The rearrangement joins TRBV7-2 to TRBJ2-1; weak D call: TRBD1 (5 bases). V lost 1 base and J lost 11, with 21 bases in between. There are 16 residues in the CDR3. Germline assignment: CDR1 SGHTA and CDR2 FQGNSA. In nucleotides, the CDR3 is TGTGCCAGCAGCTTAGTCTACGGCGAAGGGGCGACCAAGCAGTTCTTC. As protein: CASSLVYGEGATKQFF.

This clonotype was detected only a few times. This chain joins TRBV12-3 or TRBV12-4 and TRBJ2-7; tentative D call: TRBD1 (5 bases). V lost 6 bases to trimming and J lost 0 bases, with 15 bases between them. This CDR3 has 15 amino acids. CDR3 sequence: CASRDQGYGSYEQYF. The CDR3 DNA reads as TGTGCCAGCAGGGATCAGGGATACGGCTCCTACGAGCAGTACTTC.

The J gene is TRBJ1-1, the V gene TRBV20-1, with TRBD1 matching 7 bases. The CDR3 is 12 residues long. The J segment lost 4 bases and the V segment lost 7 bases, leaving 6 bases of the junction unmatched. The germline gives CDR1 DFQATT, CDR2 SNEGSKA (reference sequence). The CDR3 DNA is TGCAGTGGCTCCGGGACAGTCACTGAAGCTTTCTTT. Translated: CSGSGTVTEAFF.

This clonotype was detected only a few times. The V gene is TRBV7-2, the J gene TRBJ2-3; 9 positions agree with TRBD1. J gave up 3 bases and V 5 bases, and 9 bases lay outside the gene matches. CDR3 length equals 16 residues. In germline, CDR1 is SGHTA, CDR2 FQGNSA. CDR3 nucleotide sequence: TGTGCCAGCAGCCTACAGGGGGCGCGTGGTACAGATACGCAGTATTTT. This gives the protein CASSLQGARGTDTQYF. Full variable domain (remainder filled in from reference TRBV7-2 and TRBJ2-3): GAGVSQSPSNKVTEKGKDVELRCDPISGHTALYWYRQSLGQGLEFLIYFQGNSAPDKSGLPSDRFSAERTGGSVSTLTIQRTQQEDSAVYLCASSLQGARGTDTQYFGPGTRLTVL.